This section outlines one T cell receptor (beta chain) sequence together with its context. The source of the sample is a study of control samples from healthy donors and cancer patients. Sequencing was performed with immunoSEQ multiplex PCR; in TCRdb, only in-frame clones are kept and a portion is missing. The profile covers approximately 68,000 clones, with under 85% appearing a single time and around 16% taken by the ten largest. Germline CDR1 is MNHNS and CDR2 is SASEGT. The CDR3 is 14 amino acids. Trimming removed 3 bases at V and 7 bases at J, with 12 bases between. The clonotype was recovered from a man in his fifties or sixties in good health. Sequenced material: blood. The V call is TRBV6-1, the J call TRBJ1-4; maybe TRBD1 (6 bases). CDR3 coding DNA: TGTGCCAGCAGTGAGGGGGGCACGGGTGAAAAACTGTTTTTT. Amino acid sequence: CASSEGGTGEKLFF.